The sequence of this T cell receptor (beta chain) was determined in a study of tumor-infiltrating lymphocytes in primary liver carcinoma. For the study at large: Tumors were stage T1-T3 N0M0, about 4.2 to 11 cm across. Findings and limits, study-wide: Significantly larger top-250-clone fractions were found in tumors than in blood (p = 0.039).

A primer in the constant region served to generate TCR beta cDNA from roughly 550 ng of total RNA. A slightly modified ARM-PCR protocol with three nested multiplex PCR rounds produced these TCR beta libraries. Primers for the first two PCR rounds were TRBV1-TRBV30 forward primers and a C-beta reverse primer (approximately 10 cycles per round). MiXCR, applied by TCRdb to the multiplex PCR reads, yields one record per CDR3 protein. The table shows about 180,000 distinct CDR3 sequences, with less than 65% occurring only once. CDR3 length equals 15 residues. From germline, CDR1 is MNHNS and CDR2 SASEGT. Deletions cut 6 bases from V and 3 bases from J, with 18 bases between. It was unsorted whole blood that yielded blood RNA, and germline DNA was also extracted. Patients were chronically HBV-infected and treatment-naive. This clonotype was recorded once. The antigen remains undetermined.

This clonotype was obtained from a man between 40 and 49 years old with primary liver carcinoma and hepatitis B virus infection. The gene calls are TRBV6-1 and TRBJ2-7; tentatively, D is TRBD2 (6 bases). Sequencing input: peripheral blood. This CDR3 reads CASSREWGESYEQYF. DNA of the CDR3: TGTGCCAGCAGCCGGGAGTGGGGAGAAAGCTACGAGCAGTACTTC.